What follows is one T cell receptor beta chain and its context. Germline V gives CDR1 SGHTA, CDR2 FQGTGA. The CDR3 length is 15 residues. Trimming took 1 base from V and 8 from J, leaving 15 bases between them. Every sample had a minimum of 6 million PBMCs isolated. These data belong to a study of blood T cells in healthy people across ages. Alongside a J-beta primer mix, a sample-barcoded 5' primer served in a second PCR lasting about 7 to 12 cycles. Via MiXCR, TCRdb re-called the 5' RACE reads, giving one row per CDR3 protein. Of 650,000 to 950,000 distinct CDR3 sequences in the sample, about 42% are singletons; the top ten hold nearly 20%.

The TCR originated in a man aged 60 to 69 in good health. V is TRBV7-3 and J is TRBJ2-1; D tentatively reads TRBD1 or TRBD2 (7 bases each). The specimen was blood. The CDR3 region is CASSLSDREGHEQFF. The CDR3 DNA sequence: TGTGCCAGCAGCTTAAGTGACAGGGAGGGTCATGAGCAGTTCTTC.